Shown below are 15 T cell receptor beta chains from a single sample sequenced in a study of cytomegalovirus exposure and HLA in healthy donors. With 60 Vbeta and 13 Jbeta primers, the PCR was carried out. TCRdb keeps only in-frame clones here, not all; method: immunoSEQ multiplex PCR. The sample records about 96,000 clones, roughly 79% being singletons. The sample comprised PBMCs. These receptors were obtained from a female donor in good health and CMV-seropositive.

V usage is TRBV28 and J usage is TRBJ2-2; D is undetermined. Germline lookup yields CDR1 MDHEN and CDR2 SYDVKM. There are 12 residues in the CDR3. Trimming stripped 4 bases from V and 4 bases from J, with 4 bases between. The CDR3 here is CASSSSTGELFF. DNA of the CDR3: TGTGCCAGCAGTTCCTCCACCGGGGAGCTGTTTTTT. Based on the CDR3 plus reference TRBV28 and TRBJ2-2, the full variable domain is DVKVTQSSRYLVKRTGEKVFLECVQDMDHENMFWYRQDPGLGLRLIYFSYDVKMKEKGDIPEGYSVSREKKERFSLILESASTNQTSMYLCASSSSTGELFFGEGSRLTVL.

This clone was found a few times. The chain uses TRBV11-2 and TRBJ1-5, with 7 bases that match TRBD1. The V gene's germline CDR1 is SGHAT and CDR2 FQNNGV. Trimming removed 5 bases from V and 1 base from J; junction bases left unmatched: 2. CDR3 size: 14 residues. DNA of the CDR3: TGTGCCAGCAGCGTGACAGGGAGCAATCAGCCCCAGCATTTT. It is translated as CASSVTGSNQPQHF.

The chain employs TRBV29-1 and TRBJ1-5, with D maybe TRBD1 (6 bases). There are 13 residues in the CDR3. Germline CDR1 and CDR2: SQVTM and ANQGSEA. Between the trimmed V and J ends, which lost 6 bases and 2 bases, there was a span of 11 bases. In DNA, the CDR3 is TGCAGCGTGATGGGGGCCCGCAATCAGCCCCAGCATTTT. It encodes CSVMGARNQPQHF.

The chain couples TRBV5-1 to TRBJ1-5; D ambiguous. The V gene lost 2 bases and the J gene lost 6 bases, with 12 bases spanning the gap. CDR3 length: 14 residues. Looked up from germline, CDR1 is SGHRS and CDR2 is YFSETQ. The CDR3 loop reads CASSFEGGAQPQHF. The DNA of the CDR3 is TGCGCCAGCAGCTTTGAGGGTGGTGCTCAGCCCCAGCATTTT. Full variable domain (rest looked up from reference TRBV5-1 and TRBJ1-5): KAGVTQTPRYLIKTRGQQVTLSCSPISGHRSVSWYQQTPGQGLQFLFEYFSETQRNKGNFPGRFSGRQFSNSRSEMNVSTLELGDSALYLCASSFEGGAQPQHFGDGTRLSIL.

The chain carries TRBV10-2 and TRBJ2-7; TRBD2 matches at 8 bases. Germline lookup yields CDR1 WSHSY and CDR2 SAAADI. The CDR3 sequence is 16 residues long. V lost 2 bases and J lost 2; bases outside the gene matches: 8. The CDR3 coding sequence is TGCGCCAGCAGTGAGGTGAAGCGGGGGCGAACCTACGAGCAGTACTTC. Translation: CASSEVKRGRTYEQYF.

This clone was detected only a few times. The V call is TRBV11-2, the J call TRBJ1-1; TRBD1 aligns across 10 bases. With V trimmed by 4 bases and J by 4 bases, 0 bases remained unmatched. Germline V gene lookup returns CDR1 SGHAT and CDR2 FQNNGV. The CDR3 is 13 amino acids. The CDR3 sequence is CASSWTGGTEAFF. The CDR3 coding sequence is TGTGCCAGCAGCTGGACAGGGGGCACTGAAGCTTTCTTT.

The V gene is TRBV9, the J gene TRBJ2-1, with 7 bases identical to TRBD1. Germline V CDR1 and CDR2: SGDLS, YYNGEE. V lost 2 bases, J lost 2 bases, and 4 bases stayed unmatched. CDR3 length equals 15 residues. The CDR3 DNA reads as TGTGCCAGCAGCGTTGAGGGGGCCCCCTACAATGAGCAGTTCTTC. Its protein is CASSVEGAPYNEQFF.

The chain carries TRBV5-1 and TRBJ2-7; 8 bases are a match to TRBD1. The CDR3 has 14 residues. The junction had 3 bases not matched to a gene; V was cut back by 4 bases and J by 0 bases. Germline V lookup: CDR1 SGHRS, CDR2 YFSETQ. The CDR3 sequence is CASSQDRASYEQYF. The CDR3 coding sequence is TGCGCCAGCAGCCAGGACAGGGCCTCCTACGAGCAGTACTTC.

The rearrangement uses TRBV9 and TRBJ1-1, with a possible D match to TRBD1 (6 bases). V was cut by 5 bases and J by 1 base, with 12 bases left in between. The CDR3 has 14 residues. Germline V gives CDR1 SGDLS, CDR2 YYNGEE. The CDR3 here is CASRTMDRNTEAFF. The CDR3 bases are TGTGCCAGCAGGACCATGGACAGGAACACTGAAGCTTTCTTT.

This rearrangement joins TRBV28 to TRBJ1-4; D gene uncertain. The germline V gene encodes CDR1 MDHEN and CDR2 SYDVKM. CDR3 size: 12 residues. V was trimmed by 10 bases and J by 0 bases, leaving 6 bases between them. DNA of the CDR3: TGTGCCATACAATCAACTAATGAAAAACTGTTTTTT. The encoded protein is CAIQSTNEKLFF.

The chain uses TRBV30 and TRBJ2-7, with a weak D call TRBD1 (5 bases). The CDR3 spans 14 residues. Per the germline V gene, CDR1 is GTSNPN and CDR2 is SVGIG (reference sequence). Trimming took 4 bases from V and 3 from J, leaving 16 bases between them. CDR3 in DNA: TGTGCCTGGACCCCGGCAAGTAGGGGCTACGAGCAGTACTTC. This sequence encodes CAWTPASRGYEQYF.

This chain uses TRBV4-3 with TRBJ2-6; TRBD1 might be the D (6 bases). This CDR3 is built from 17 residues. The V and J ends lost 4 bases and 0 bases respectively, with 13 bases between them. Germline loops: CDR1 LGHNA, CDR2 YSLEER. CDR3 loop: CASSRTGSSSGANVLTF. The CDR3 DNA follows: TGCGCCAGCAGCCGAACAGGGTCTAGCTCTGGGGCCAACGTCCTGACTTTC.

This rearrangement joins TRBV19 to TRBJ2-5; a weak D match, TRBD2 (6 bases). Germline-derived CDR1 and CDR2 are LNHDA and SQIVND (reference sequence). The CDR3 covers 13 residues. Trimming shortened V by 7 bases and J by 4 bases, and 13 bases separated the two germline ends. For the CDR3, the DNA is TGTGCCAGTAAATCAGGGCGGGGAGAGACCCAGTACTTC. This encodes CASKSGRGETQYF.

This clone was detected only once. The chain is built from TRBV5-1 and TRBJ2-7, with D possibly TRBD1 on 6 matching bases. Between the trimmed V and J ends, which lost 0 bases and 1 base, there was a span of 8 bases. Germline values: CDR1 SGHRS, CDR2 YFSETQ. The CDR3 loop spans 14 amino acids. The CDR3 coding sequence is TGCGCCAGCAGCTTGGCTGGACAGTCCTACGAGCAGTACTTC. Encoded protein: CASSLAGQSYEQYF. The entire variable domain, with the rest obtained from reference TRBV5-1 and TRBJ2-7, is as follows: KAGVTQTPRYLIKTRGQQVTLSCSPISGHRSVSWYQQTPGQGLQFLFEYFSETQRNKGNFPGRFSGRQFSNSRSEMNVSTLELGDSALYLCASSLAGQSYEQYFGPGTRLTVT.

The V and J genes are TRBV5-1 and TRBJ2-7; 8 bases fit TRBD2. Germline CDR1 and CDR2: SGHRS and YFSETQ. V lost 2 bases to trimming and J lost 3 bases; unmatched junction nucleotides: 7. This CDR3 has 15 amino acids. The CDR3 DNA reads TGCGCCAGCAGCTTTGTATACGGGGGGGACTACGAGCAGTACTTC. Its protein product is CASSFVYGGDYEQYF.